The source of this T cell receptor (beta chain) is a study of CD8 T cells in ankylosing spondylitis. V gave up 3 bases and J gave up 11 bases, with 16 bases separating them. The CDR3 is made up of 13 amino acids. With respect to this clonotype: The antigen is undetermined.

Quantitative barcoded 5'-RACE was used to prepare TCR beta libraries. In TCRdb, the 5' RACE reads were re-called with MiXCR into one record per CDR3 protein. The profile covers fewer than 750,000 distinct CDR3 sequences, with over 15% appearing a single time and about 20% taken by the ten largest. General study findings and limits: Apparently characteristic of ankylosing spondylitis blood was a TCR beta motif (about 8 highly homologous variants). Reportedly, disease-linked clones are significantly enriched in ankylosing spondylitis patients' matched synovial fluid. Certain motif variants had earlier appeared in reactive arthritis synovial fluid and blood. Disease-linked clones, CD8+, were relatively rare in peripheral blood.

Sequenced material: blood, either unsorted or a sorted T cell fraction (not recorded which). The J gene is TRBJ1-1, the V gene TRBV12-3 or TRBV12-4, with TRBD1 as a possible D gene (6 bases). The sequence was collected from a male donor with ankylosing spondylitis. In DNA form, the CDR3 reads TGTGCCAGCAGTTTGGGGGCAGTAGCTGGGGCTTTCTTT. This codes for CASSLGAVAGAFF.